This is a list of T cell receptor beta chains from one sample in a study of cytomegalovirus exposure and HLA in healthy donors. Some clones are missing from TCRdb's copy, which holds only in-frame ones; the method was immunoSEQ multiplex PCR. The repertoire holds 60,000 to 70,000 clones, around four fifths seen once, with about 4.7% in the top ten. Sequencing was carried out using PBMCs. These receptors were collected from a woman aged 25 to 45 in good health and CMV-seronegative. CDR3s include the opening cysteine and the closing phenylalanine or tryptophan. The order of the fields is V gene, J gene, CDR3 protein.

>TRBV7-2|TRBJ2-5
CASSLVAGVETQYF
>TRBV7-7|TRBJ2-7
CASSPGQGNYEQYF
>TRBV4-1|TRBJ2-6
CASSQLSSGANVLTF
>TRBV5-1|TRBJ1-2
CASSPGEGKGYTF
>TRBV19|TRBJ1-2
CASAGDRIYGYTF
>TRBV7-2|TRBJ2-5
CASSPTSFRETQYF
>TRBV2|TRBJ2-7
CASSPIETGTSYEQYF
>TRBV7-2|TRBJ2-3
CASSFGTGAGEDTQYF
>TRBV30|TRBJ1-5
CAWGGGGRPQHF
>TRBV4-1|TRBJ2-3
CASSPQRGGTDTQYF
>TRBV20-1|TRBJ2-1
CSAELRNEQFF
>TRBV12-5|TRBJ2-3
CASGLRADTQYF
>TRBV30|TRBJ2-1
CAWSSLAGNEQFF
>TRBV28|TRBJ1-1
CASSPGTGNTEAFF
>TRBV7-8|TRBJ1-6
CASSQRSSYNSPLHF
>TRBV6-1|TRBJ1-6
CATLAGYSPLHF
>TRBV30|TRBJ2-3
CAWAMLSGIPGRDTQYF
>TRBV5-1|TRBJ2-7
CASSLGRSTSGSPYEQYF
>TRBV18|TRBJ1-6
CASSRDGRNSPLHF
>TRBV29-1|TRBJ2-2
CSVVLGNGGELFF
>TRBV11-2|TRBJ1-3
CASSRFDSQGNTIYF
>TRBV7-6|TRBJ1-1
CASSTRDSEAFF